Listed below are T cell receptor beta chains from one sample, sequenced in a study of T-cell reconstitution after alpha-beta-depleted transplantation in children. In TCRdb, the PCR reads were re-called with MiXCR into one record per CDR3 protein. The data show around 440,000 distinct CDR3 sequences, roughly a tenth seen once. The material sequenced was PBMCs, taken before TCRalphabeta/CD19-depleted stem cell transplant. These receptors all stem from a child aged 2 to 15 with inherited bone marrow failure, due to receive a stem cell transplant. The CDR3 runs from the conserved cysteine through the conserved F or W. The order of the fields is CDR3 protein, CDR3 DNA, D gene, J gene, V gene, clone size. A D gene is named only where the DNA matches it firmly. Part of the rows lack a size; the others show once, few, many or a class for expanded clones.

CASSVGGRYNEQFF	TGTGCCAGCAGCGTAGGGGGGAGGTACAATGAGCAGTTCTTC	-	TRBJ2-1	TRBV9	many
CATSSGWTYNSPLHF	TGTGCCACCAGCAGTGGTTGGACCTATAATTCACCCCTCCACTTT	-	TRBJ1-6	TRBV15	-
CSASLAVEHEQYF	TGCAGTGCTAGCCTAGCGGTAGAGCACGAGCAGTACTTC	TRBD2	TRBJ2-7	TRBV20-1	many
CSVEVVPSGAGELFF	TGCAGCGTTGAAGTGGTACCTAGCGGCGCCGGGGAGCTGTTTTTT	TRBD2	TRBJ2-2	TRBV29-1	many
CASSSLIFGGSYEQYF	TGTGCCAGCAGTTCCCTCATTTTCGGGGGCTCCTACGAGCAGTACTTC	-	TRBJ2-7	TRBV27	many
CASSQPRRYSGGYLAYEQYF	TGTGCCAGCTCACAACCTAGAAGATATAGCGGGGGATACCTCGCCTACGAGCAGTACTTC	TRBD2	TRBJ2-7	TRBV18	many
CASSHQGTPREETQYF	TGTGCCAGCAGCCATCAAGGCACACCCAGGGAGGAGACCCAGTACTTC	-	TRBJ2-5	TRBV4-2	many
CASSMSGRAYNEQFF	TGTGCCAGTAGTATGAGCGGGAGGGCTTACAATGAGCAGTTCTTC	TRBD2	TRBJ2-1	TRBV19	few
CATSRAGQPTYNEQFF	TGTGCCACCAGCAGAGCTGGGCAGCCTACCTACAATGAGCAGTTCTTC	-	TRBJ2-1	TRBV15	-
CASSYPGLDTGELFF	TGTGCCAGCAGCTATCCGGGACTAGACACCGGGGAGCTGTTTTTT	TRBD2	TRBJ2-2	TRBV11-2	many